The rows below give T cell receptor beta chains drawn from one sample of a study of blood T cell repertoires in COVID-19. The data were produced by immunoSEQ multiplex PCR, yet TCRdb's version contains in-frame clones alone and is incomplete. Of around 370,000 clones in the sample, more than 70% were seen once. Sequenced input: peripheral blood. Every receptor here comes from a woman in her 70s with COVID-19, enrolled during active disease. CDR3s include the opening cysteine and the closing phenylalanine or tryptophan. A D gene is named only where the DNA matches it firmly. A clone size is listed for some rows: how often the clone was seen (once, few, many), or a class if it is expanded.

TRBV28,.,TRBJ1-6,14,.,TGTGCCAGCAGTTTCCCAGGGGTTAATTCACCCCTCCACTTT,CASSFPGVNSPLHF
TRBV18,.,TRBJ1-1,15,.,TGTGCCAGCTCACAGGGACGGGGAGGGAACACTGAAGCTTTCTTT,CASSQGRGGNTEAFF
TRBV27,.,TRBJ2-3,16,TRBD1,TGTGCCAGCAGCCTTAAGGGGGCTGTGGGCACAGATACGCAGTATTTT,CASSLKGAVGTDTQYF
TRBV19,.,TRBJ1-1,14,.,TGTGCCAGTAGCGGACAGACCATGAACACTGAAGCTTTCTTT,CASSGQTMNTEAFF
TRBV28,.,TRBJ1-2,15,TRBD1,TGTGCCAGCAGTTTGGGTGGACAGGGTTTCTCTGGCTACACCTTC,CASSLGGQGFSGYTF
TRBV15,.,TRBJ2-3,13,.,TGTGCCACCTCGGGGGAGTCGGCAGATACGCAGTATTTT,CATSGESADTQYF
TRBV9,.,TRBJ1-6,16,TRBD1,TGTGCCAGCAGCCCGGACAGGGGGTTACTGAATTCACCCCTCCACTTT,CASSPDRGLLNSPLHF
TRBV30,.,TRBJ1-2,13,.,TGTGCCTGGAGCCGGGGATTGGGCTATGGCTACACCTTC,CAWSRGLGYGYTF
TRBV24-1,.,TRBJ2-1,15,TRBD2,TGTGCCACGAACGCCCCGGGACTAGCAGGCAATGAGCAGTTCTTC,CATNAPGLAGNEQFF
TRBV4-3,.,TRBJ1-6,16,.,TGCGCCAGCAGCCAAGAAAGGTCAAGGGGTCAATCACCCCTCCACTTT,CASSQERSRGQSPLHF
TRBV5-1,once,TRBJ1-1,12,.,TGCGCCAGCAGGTCGGGAAACACTGAAGCTTTCTTT,CASRSGNTEAFF
TRBV5-1,.,TRBJ2-1,15,TRBD2,TGCGCCAGCAGCCCTACCGGGGGGGAAGGGTTTTCGAAGTTCTTC,CASSPTGGEGFSKFF